Detailed here is one TCR beta chain. What antigen it recognizes has not been identified. It has no much larger one-base neighbor in the sample; base qualities were not kept. The library was produced with 5' RACE. Instrument used: Illumina HiSeq 2000. Template switching introduced a universal primer binding site; the final cDNA contained a unique molecular identifier, enabling accurate counting of TCR cDNA molecules. First-strand cDNA for TCR alpha and beta chains was synthesized from specific primers in the conserved constant-segment region. Each cDNA library was double barcoded, with a SMART-Mk sample barcode plus Illumina barcodes, to control for contamination. TruSeq adapter sequences, together with Illumina sample barcodes, were added in two successive PCR steps. TCR alpha and beta cDNA libraries were sequenced on the Illumina HiSeq platform with custom primers. As for how the authors treated the data: Raw reads were processed with MiGEC to extract unique molecular identifiers, and MiXCR was used to determine CDR3 positions. Recombination models were inferred per individual with the repgenHMM and IGoR tools using an EM algorithm. The analysis of shared clonotypes was done with the tcR package in R, with sharing normalized by the product of cloneset sizes. To study raw recombination without the effects of thymic and clonal selection, out-of-frame nonproductive sequences were analyzed. TCRdb reprocessed the public reads (quality trimming at Q25 with fastp, clone calling with MiXCR) and kept in-frame beta chains. For every CDR3 protein sequence, its rows merge into one entry that carries the most common genes and DNA. TCRdb, not the authors, supplied the V and J calls. Counted in this sample were 200,000 to 300,000 distinct CDR3 sequences; 5.5% to 7% of them appeared once. The ten largest make up around 3.4% of the sample.

The data stem from a study of identical twins (dated by TCRdb to 2016 to 2018). Describing the broader study: To test whether fetal clonotypes persist, this study deep-sequenced TCR alpha and beta repertoires from monozygotic twins, from unrelated adults of various ages, and from cord blood. Replicate twin experiments were performed at different times using different library preparation protocols to rule out contamination. Overall results and qualifications from the work: Fewer insertions were carried by abundant cord blood beta clonotypes; a weaker similar trend was observed in young adult naive repertoires, while no such trend was observed in memory repertoires. Because the same donors could not be followed over many years, conclusions were based on cross-sectional statistical analysis. Excess twin sharing in beta out-of-frame sequences was weaker because fewer shared sequences lowered the signal-to-noise ratio. Compared with coincidental sharing between unrelated individuals, out-of-frame TCR alpha sequences shared between twins showed an excess of sequences with low generation probability. Recombination models systematically underestimated out-of-frame TCR alpha sharing in monozygotic twins but agreed with sharing between unrelated individuals. Invariant T cells such as MAIT and iNKT could partly confound zero-insertion analyses, although diverse VJ usage argued against such confounding for most clonotypes.

Per the germline V gene (reference sequence), SEHNR is the CDR1 and FQNEAQ is the CDR2. For this chain, trimming is 3 bases at the V end and 5 bases at the J end, and the number of junction bases without a gene match is 6. From the cysteine through the phenylalanine, the CDR3 covers 14 amino acids. The kept DNA is CDR3 alone, 42 bases in frame from the first base. Every donor was a healthy Caucasian. Three pairs of female monozygotic twins, all aged roughly 18 to 29 years, were included in the twin cohort. Miltenyi CD45RO+ enrichment and human naive T-cell isolation kits were used to isolate memory (CD45RO+) and naive T cells from PBMC. These sequences were also reported in another study, on yellow fever vaccine responses in identical twins. From the second report: The T cell response to vaccination in identical twins was reported by the authors to appear partly convergent and partly personalized. In identical twins, the study followed T cell clones that responded to the vaccine with precision.

The sequence was collected from a woman between 18 and 30 years old in good health. Recombination connected TRBV7-9 to TRBJ1-1, with 7 central nucleotides matching TRBD1. The sequencing input was memory (CD45RO+) T cells sorted from blood. Interpreted using the paper, the cell subset or site label stands for: CD45RO+ enriched T cells. The nucleotide sequence is TGTGCCAGCAGCTTTTCGGCAGGGGGGACTGAAGCTTTCTTT. This yields the protein CASSFSAGGTEAFF. The full variable domain, with segments outside the CDR3 supplied by the reference TRBV7-9 and TRBJ1-1 proteins, appears as DTGVSQNPRHKITKRGQNVTFRCDPISEHNRLYWYRQTLGQGPEFLTYFQNEAQLEKSRLLSDRFSAERPKGSFSTLEIQRTEQGDSAMYLCASSFSAGGTEAFFGQGTRLTVV.